This T cell receptor beta chain was identified during a study of CD8+CD57+ T cells in acquired aplastic anemia. Study background: An average of roughly 3 ug of DNA was obtained from sorted CD4+ and CD8+ cells. Study-level points and caveats: Sharing between patients and controls was observed for over 25 CD8+ CDR3 sequences.

V lost 1 base to trimming and J lost 7 bases, with 11 bases between them. The length of the CDR3 is 14 residues. The germline V gene has CDR1 SGHDN and CDR2 FVKESK. Turning to this clonotype: Antigen unknown.

TCR beta VDJ combinations and CDR3 sequences were profiled from genomic DNA. TCRdb re-derived calls from the reads in MiXCR, one entry per CDR3 protein. The data show about 190,000 distinct CDR3 sequences, about 64% seen once. Sequences were obtained from sorted CD4+, CD8+, or CD8+CD57+ T cells (not recorded which) from PBMCs. This clonotype was sampled from a human donor with severe aplastic anemia or a healthy control (not recorded which). The chain couples TRBV14 to TRBJ1-3; D remains ambiguous. The CDR3 coding sequence is TGTGCCAGCAGCCAAGGGGGAGTGGGTAACACCATATATTTT. Protein product: CASSQGGVGNTIYF. Full variable domain (missing parts from reference TRBV14 and TRBJ1-3): EAGVTQFPSHSVIEKGQTVTLRCDPISGHDNLYWYRRVMGKEIKFLLHFVKESKQDESGMPNNRFLAERTGGTYSTLKVQPAELEDSGVYFCASSQGGVGNTIYFGEGSWLTVV.